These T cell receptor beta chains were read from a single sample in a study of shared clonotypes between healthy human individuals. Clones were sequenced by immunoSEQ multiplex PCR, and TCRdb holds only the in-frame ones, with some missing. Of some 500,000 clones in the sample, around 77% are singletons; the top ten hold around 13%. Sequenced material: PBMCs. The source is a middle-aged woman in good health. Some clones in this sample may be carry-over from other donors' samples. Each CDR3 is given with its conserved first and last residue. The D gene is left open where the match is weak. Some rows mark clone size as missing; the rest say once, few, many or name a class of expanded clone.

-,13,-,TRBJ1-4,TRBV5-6,TGTGCCAGCAGCTTCGCCAATAATGAAAAACTGTTTTTT,CASSFANNEKLFF
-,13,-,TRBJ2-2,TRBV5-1,TGCGCCAGCAGCCTTGGACAAGCCGGGGAGCTGTTTTTT,CASSLGQAGELFF
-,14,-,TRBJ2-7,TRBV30,TGTGCCTGGAGTCTAGGGGTCCGACCCTACGGGCAGTACTTC,CAWSLGVRPYGQYF
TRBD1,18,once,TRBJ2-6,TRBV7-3,TGTGCCAGCAGCTTAACCGGGACAGGATCCTCTGGGGCCAACGTCCTGACTTTC,CASSLTGTGSSGANVLTF
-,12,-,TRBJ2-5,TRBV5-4,TGTGCCAGCAGCATACCCCAAGAGACCCAGTACTTC,CASSIPQETQYF
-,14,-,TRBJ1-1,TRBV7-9,TGTGTCAGCAGCCCGGGCCTTCTGGACACTGAAGCTTTCTTT,CVSSPGLLDTEAFF
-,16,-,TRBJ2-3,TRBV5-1,TGCGCCAGCAGCTTGGTGGGGCGGGATGGCACAGATACGCAGTATTTT,CASSLVGRDGTDTQYF
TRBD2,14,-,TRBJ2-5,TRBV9,TGTGCCAGCAGCGTATCGGCTAGCGGAGAGACCCAGTACTTC,CASSVSASGETQYF
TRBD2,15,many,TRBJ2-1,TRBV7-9,TGTGCCAGCAGTTACAGGCGGGAGGTTCCCAATGAGCAGTTCTTC,CASSYRREVPNEQFF
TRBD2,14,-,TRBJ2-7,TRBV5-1,TGCGCCAGCAGCAAGCGGGAGCCCCTCTACGAGCAGTACTTC,CASSKREPLYEQYF
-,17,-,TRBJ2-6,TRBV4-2,TGTGCCAGCAGCCAGGGAAGGGGGGGGACTGGGGCCAACGTCCTGACTTTC,CASSQGRGGTGANVLTF
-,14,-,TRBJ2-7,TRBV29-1,TGCAGCGTTGATTTGGGCAGGGGATCCTACGAGCAGTACTTC,CSVDLGRGSYEQYF
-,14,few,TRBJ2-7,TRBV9,TGTGCCAGCAGCGGGACATCGGACGGATACGAGCAGTACTTC,CASSGTSDGYEQYF
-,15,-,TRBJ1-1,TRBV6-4,TGTGCCAGCGCGATTGTGGCAGGAGAGAACACTGAAGCTTTCTTT,CASAIVAGENTEAFF
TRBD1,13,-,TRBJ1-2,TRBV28,TGTGCCAGCCTCCGACAGGGGAGGAATGGCTACACCTTC,CASLRQGRNGYTF
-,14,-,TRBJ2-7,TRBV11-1,TGTGCCAGCAGCTTGCAGGGACACTCCTACGAGCAGTACTTC,CASSLQGHSYEQYF
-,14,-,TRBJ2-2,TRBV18,TGTGCCAGCTCACCGAGGACAAACACCGGGGAGCTGTTTTTT,CASSPRTNTGELFF
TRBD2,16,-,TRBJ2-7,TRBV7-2,TGTGCCAGCAGCTTAGACGGTCTAGCGGGCACCTACGAGCAGTACTTC,CASSLDGLAGTYEQYF
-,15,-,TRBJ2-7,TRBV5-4,TGTGCCAGCAGCTACGTTGGGAGCAATATTCGCGAGCAGTACTTC,CASSYVGSNIREQYF
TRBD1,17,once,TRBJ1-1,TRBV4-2,TGTGCCAGCAGCCCCCGGCGGTTGACAGGGGCGGTCACTGAAGCTTTCTTT,CASSPRRLTGAVTEAFF
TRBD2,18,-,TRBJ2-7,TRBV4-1,TGCGCCAGCAGCCAAGTCCCCCCCCTAGCGGGAGCCTCCTACGAGCAGTACTTC,CASSQVPPLAGASYEQYF
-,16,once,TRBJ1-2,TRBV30,TGTGCCTGGAGTCTGTATGGGCGATCAAGCAACTATGGCTACACCTTC,CAWSLYGRSSNYGYTF
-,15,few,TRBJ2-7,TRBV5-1,TGCGCCAGCAGCCAGGCCGGGGAGGGGGCCTACGAGCAGTACTTC,CASSQAGEGAYEQYF
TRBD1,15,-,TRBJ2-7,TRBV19,TGTGCCAGTAGTATTACCTGGACAGGCTCCTACGAGCAGTACTTC,CASSITWTGSYEQYF
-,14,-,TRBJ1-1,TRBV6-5,TGTGCCAGCAGTTACAACCGACGGTTCACTGAAGCTTTCTTT,CASSYNRRFTEAFF
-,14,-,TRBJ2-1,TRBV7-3,TGTGCCAGCAGCTTAAACCCGCCCTACAATGAGCAGTTCTTC,CASSLNPPYNEQFF
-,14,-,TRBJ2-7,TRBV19,TGTGCCAGTAGTATCTCCGGGGTAGTGGTCGAGCAGTACTTC,CASSISGVVVEQYF
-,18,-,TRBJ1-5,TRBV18,TGTGCCAGCTCACCACCGGGGGGGGGCGGAGTGGGCAATCAGCCCCAGCATTTT,CASSPPGGGGVGNQPQHF
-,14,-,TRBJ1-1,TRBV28,TGTGCCAGCAGTTTTCAGGGTCGGAACACTGAAGCTTTCTTT,CASSFQGRNTEAFF
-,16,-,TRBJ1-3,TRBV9,TGTGCCAGCAGCGTATCAGGGGCAGGTGCTGGAAACACCATATATTTT,CASSVSGAGAGNTIYF
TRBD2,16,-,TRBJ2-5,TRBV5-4,TGTGCCAGCAGCTTGGGTGTTAGCGGGAGGGTTGAGACCCAGTACTTC,CASSLGVSGRVETQYF
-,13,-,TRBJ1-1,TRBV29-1,TGCAGCGTTGAAGTGGCACAGAACACTGAAGCTTTCTTT,CSVEVAQNTEAFF
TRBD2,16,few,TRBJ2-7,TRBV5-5,TGTGCCAGCAGCTCTGACCTGACTAGCGTAGCCTACGAGCAGTACTTC,CASSSDLTSVAYEQYF
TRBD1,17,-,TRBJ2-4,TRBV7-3,TGTGCCAGCAGCTTAGAGGGACAGGGAAAGGGCAAAAACATTCAGTACTTC,CASSLEGQGKGKNIQYF
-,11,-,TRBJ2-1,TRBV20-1,TGCAGTGCTAGACTCTACAATGAGCAGTTCTTC,CSARLYNEQFF
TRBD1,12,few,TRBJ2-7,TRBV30,TGTGCCTGGAGTCCGACAGGGGGCGAGCAGTACTTC,CAWSPTGGEQYF
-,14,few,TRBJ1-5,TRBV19,TGTGCCAGTAGTTTTGGACAGTGGGATCAGCCCCAGCATTTT,CASSFGQWDQPQHF
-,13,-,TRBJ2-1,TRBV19,TGTGCCAGTAGTATACCAGACCCAAGATACCAGTTCTTC,CASSIPDPRYQFF
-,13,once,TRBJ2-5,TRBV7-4,TGTGCCAGCAGCTTTACGTGGGGAGAGACCCAGTACTTC,CASSFTWGETQYF
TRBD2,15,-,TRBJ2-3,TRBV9,TGTGCCAGCAGCGTAGGGGGGACTAGCGTAGATACGCAGTATTTT,CASSVGGTSVDTQYF
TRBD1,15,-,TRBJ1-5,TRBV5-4,TGTGCCAGCAGCGACGGGACAGGGCGAAATCAGCCCCAGCATTTT,CASSDGTGRNQPQHF
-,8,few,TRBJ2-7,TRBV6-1,TGTGAAAGACACGAGCAGTACTTC,CERHEQYF
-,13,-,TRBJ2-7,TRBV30,TGTGCCTGGAGCCTTTCAGGAGGTTACGAGCAGTACTTC,CAWSLSGGYEQYF
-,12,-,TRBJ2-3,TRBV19,TGTGCCAGTAGTCCCTCGGCAGATACGCAGTATTTT,CASSPSADTQYF
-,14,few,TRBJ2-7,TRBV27,TGTGCCAGCAGGACCCGGGACAATACCTACGAGCAGTACTTC,CASRTRDNTYEQYF
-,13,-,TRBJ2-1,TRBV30,TGTGCCTGGGAAAGGGCGGTCACGGGGGAGCAGTTCTTC,CAWERAVTGEQFF
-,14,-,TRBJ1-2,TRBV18,TGTGCCAGCTCACCATCGGCAGGTGAATATGGCTACACCTTC,CASSPSAGEYGYTF
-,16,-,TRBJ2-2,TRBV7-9,TGTGCCAGCAGCTTATGGGAGGGGGAGAACACCGGGGAGCTGTTTTTT,CASSLWEGENTGELFF
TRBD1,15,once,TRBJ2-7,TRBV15,TGTGCCACCAGCAGAGATTATAACAGGGGGTACGAGCAGTACTTC,CATSRDYNRGYEQYF
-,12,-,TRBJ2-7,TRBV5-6,TGTGCCAGCAGGTGGCATGGGGGAGAGCAGTACTTC,CASRWHGGEQYF
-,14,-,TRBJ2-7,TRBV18,TGTGCCAGCTCACCGCAGGGGCCCCCCGGCGAGCAGTACTTC,CASSPQGPPGEQYF
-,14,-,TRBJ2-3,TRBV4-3,TGCGCCAGCAGCCAAGATAAGGAGACAGATACGCAGTATTTT,CASSQDKETDTQYF
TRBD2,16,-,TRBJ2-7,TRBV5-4,TGTGCCAGCAGCTTAGGACTAGCGGGAGGGCCCCGCGAGCAGTACTTC,CASSLGLAGGPREQYF
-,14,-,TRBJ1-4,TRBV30,TGTGCCTGGAGTGTAGGGTTACAGGATGAAAAACTGTTTTTT,CAWSVGLQDEKLFF